The 32 T cell receptor beta chains presented below share a single source sample, sequenced in a study of OX40 agonist ivuxolimab in advanced cancers. TCRdb's copy holds only in-frame clones and misses some; the assay was immunoSEQ multiplex PCR. The sample has almost 85,000 clones, around 83% seen once. Specimen: CD4+ or CD8+ T cells sorted from blood, collected in a trial of the OX40 agonist ivuxolimab. Source of these receptors: an adult with an advanced solid tumor such as melanoma, head and neck, liver or kidney cancer.

This chain links TRBV4-2 with TRBJ2-7; no reliable D call. This CDR3 is 15 amino acids long. V was trimmed by 2 bases and J by 3 bases, leaving 14 bases between them. The V gene's germline CDR1 is LGHNA and CDR2 YNFKEQ. DNA of the CDR3: TGTGCCAGCAGCCAACCGGGCCGAAGGGACTACGAGCAGTACTTC. Amino acid sequence: CASSQPGRRDYEQYF.

The chain links TRBV19 to TRBJ1-1; TRBD1 might be the D (5 bases). Germline-derived CDR1 and CDR2 are LNHDA and SQIVND (reference sequence). CDR3 length: 15 amino acids. V lost 7 bases, J lost 1 base, and 16 bases lay in between. The CDR3: CASMPGGRRNTEAFF. CDR3 coding DNA: TGTGCCAGTATGCCGGGGGGACGCCGGAACACTGAAGCTTTCTTT.

The chain combines TRBV18 with TRBJ1-2; 9 bases align to TRBD1. The germline CDR1 and CDR2 sequences are KGHSH and LQKENI. V lost 4 bases, J lost 6 bases, and 9 bases stayed unmatched. The CDR3 is 15 residues long. The CDR3 DNA follows: TGTGCCAGCTCACTGGTCCCGGGACAGGGAAATGGCTACACCTTC. Translating gives CASSLVPGQGNGYTF.

The gene calls are TRBV6-6 and TRBJ2-1; 12 positions match TRBD2. V was pared by 7 bases and J by 6 bases, with 7 bases of the junction left unmatched. Germline CDR1 and CDR2: MNHNY and SVGAGI (reference sequence). The CDR3 covers 15 residues. The CDR3 protein is CASTPGLAGRNEQFF. The DNA of the CDR3 is TGTGCCAGCACCCCAGGACTAGCGGGACGCAATGAGCAGTTCTTC.

As to this clone: Relative to the germline gene, one junction end is altered; a read error may explain this. J is TRBJ2-1 and V is TRBV23-1; no clear D gene. TRBV23-1 is sorted into the ORF group, with uncertain function. The CDR3 runs to 13 residues. CDR3: CASSPRVRNGQFF. DNA for the CDR3: TGCGCCAGCAGTCCACGGGTCCGTAATGGGCAGTTCTTC.

The chain couples TRBV13 to TRBJ1-1; no definite D call. V was clipped by 3 bases and J by 0 bases, with 11 bases between them. The length of the CDR3 is 15 residues. Germline assignment: CDR1 PRHDT and CDR2 FYEKMQ (reference sequence). Written as DNA, the CDR3 is TGTGCCAGCAGCTTCGGGATTTTGATGAACACTGAAGCTTTCTTT. Protein product: CASSFGILMNTEAFF.

The chain uses TRBV5-8 and TRBJ1-5; possible D gene TRBD1, 5 bases. The CDR3 runs 13 residues. CDR1 SGHTS and CDR2 YDEGEE come from the germline V gene. V was cut by 5 bases and J by 4 bases, with 10 bases left in between. The CDR3 DNA sequence: TGTGCCAGCAGGGGACGGTTAAATCAGCCCCAGCATTTT. Residues: CASRGRLNQPQHF.

This clone was seen once. The V call is TRBV6-6, the J call TRBJ1-1; D is ambiguous. The CDR3 spans 14 residues. V was shortened by 7 bases and J by 0 bases, with 12 bases between the two germline ends. The V gene's germline CDR1 is MNHNY and CDR2 SVGAGI (reference sequence). CDR3 sequence: CASTTQYLNTEAFF. The CDR3 DNA reads TGTGCCAGCACCACGCAGTATTTGAACACTGAAGCTTTCTTT.

This clone appeared once. The rearrangement links TRBV9 to TRBJ2-5; tentatively, D is TRBD2 (5 bases). The J call may be mistaken, given a closer DNA end match to TRBJ2-7. Germline values: CDR1 SGDLS, CDR2 YYNGEE. There are 14 residues in the CDR3. The CDR3, as DNA: TGTGCCAGCAGCGTACGGCCCTTTGGGAGCGAGCAGTACTTC. Translated, it gives CASSVRPFGSEQYF.

This rearrangement joins TRBV2 to TRBJ2-3, with D hard to call. The CDR3 sequence is 14 residues long. Trimming took 7 bases from V and 2 from J, leaving 13 bases between them. The V gene's germline CDR1 is SNHLY and CDR2 FYNNEI. As DNA, the CDR3 is TGTGCCAGCATCCCGGAAGATTTCACAGATACGCAGTATTTT. Translating gives CASIPEDFTDTQYF.

V is TRBV5-1 and J is TRBJ2-1; D possibly matches TRBD1 or TRBD2 (5 bases each). CDR1 is SGHRS, CDR2 YFSETQ, per germline. V was cut by 4 bases and J by 14 bases, with 16 bases left in between. The CDR3 spans 12 residues. CDR3 DNA sequence: TGCGCCAGCAGCGAACCCGGGACCGGGAAGTTCTTC. Protein product: CASSEPGTGKFF.

The CDR3 loop is CASSLVPLQGNTEAFF. In nucleotides, the CDR3 is TGCGCCAGCAGCTTGGTCCCCCTCCAGGGGAACACTGAAGCTTTCTTT. The chain employs TRBV5-1 and TRBJ1-1, with a tentative D call TRBD1 (5 bases). V was clipped by 0 bases and J by 1 base, with 13 bases between them. CDR3 size: 16 residues. Germline loops: CDR1 SGHRS, CDR2 YFSETQ.

This clone has only one observation. The chain recombines TRBV5-4 with TRBJ1-2; D is undetermined. The CDR3 is 15 amino acids. Germline V gene lookup returns CDR1 SGHNT and CDR2 YYREEE (reference sequence). Trimming took off 5 bases at V and 0 bases at J, with 14 bases between the two ends. The CDR3 protein is CASRPDLLANYGYTF. The CDR3 DNA reads TGTGCCAGCAGGCCCGATTTACTGGCTAACTATGGCTACACCTTC.

In its sample, this clone was seen a few times. The chain is built from TRBV11-2 and TRBJ1-2; TRBD1 is a possible D gene (5 bases). Germline V gene lookup returns CDR1 SGHAT and CDR2 FQNNGV. The ends were cut back, 3 bases at V and 0 bases at J, with 11 bases in the middle. The CDR3 has 15 amino acids. The CDR3 loop is CASSLGGVANYGYTF. In DNA form, the CDR3 reads TGTGCCAGCAGCTTGGGGGGGGTGGCTAACTATGGCTACACCTTC. Full variable domain (remainder filled in from reference TRBV11-2 and TRBJ1-2): EAGVAQSPRYKIIEKRQSVAFWCNPISGHATLYWYQQILGQGPKLLIQFQNNGVVDDSQLPKDRFSAERLKGVDSTLKIQPAKLEDSAVYLCASSLGGVANYGYTFGSGTRLTVV.

The chain joins TRBV6-1 to TRBJ1-5; tentatively, D is TRBD1 (5 bases). V was trimmed by 0 bases and J by 7 bases, leaving 13 bases between them. Germline V gives CDR1 MNHNS, CDR2 SASEGT. CDR3 length: 15 residues. The CDR3 here is CASSEAPRVGQPQHF. The CDR3 DNA is TGTGCCAGCAGTGAAGCGCCCAGGGTTGGGCAGCCCCAGCATTTT.

This sequence joins TRBV21-1 and TRBJ2-7; TRBD1, the table's D call, lacks a check against the DNA. TRBV21-1 counts as a pseudogene. The length of the CDR3 is 14 residues. CDR3 sequence reads: CASRLRGLTYEQYF. CDR3 sequence (DNA): TGTGCCAGCAGACTCAGGGGCCTAACCTACGAGCAGTACTTC.

The chain links TRBV10-3 to TRBJ2-7; the match to TRBD2 covers 10 bases. V dropped 2 bases and J dropped 0; count of bases not matched to a gene: 7. Per the germline V gene, CDR1 is ENHRY and CDR2 is SYGVKD. The CDR3 has 17 amino acids. CDR3 in DNA: TGTGCCATCAGTGAGGTAGCGGGGGGTAGGAGCTCCTACGAGCAGTACTTC. Translated, it gives CAISEVAGGRSSYEQYF.

J is TRBJ1-3 and V is TRBV4-1; D is uncertain. CDR3 length equals 14 residues. V was trimmed by 4 bases and J by 0 bases, leaving 7 bases between them. Germline assignment: CDR1 MGHRA and CDR2 YSYEKL. CDR3 in DNA: TGCGCCAGCAGCCCCAGAAGCTCTGGAAACACCATATATTTT. As protein: CASSPRSSGNTIYF.

This clone was counted once. The chain is built from TRBV30 and TRBJ2-3; 12 bases align to TRBD2. This CDR3 comprises 14 residues. The V and J ends lost 6 bases and 4 bases, in that order; junction bases with no gene match: 5. The germline V gene encodes CDR1 GTSNPN and CDR2 SVGIG (reference sequence). The DNA for the CDR3 is TGTGCCTGCAACCTAGCGGGGGGGGCAGATACGCAGTATTTT. This encodes CACNLAGGADTQYF.

The chain employs TRBV7-6 and TRBJ1-2; 9 bases map to TRBD1. The CDR3 loop spans 12 amino acids. J lost 12 bases, V lost 10 bases, and 12 bases had no gene match. From germline, CDR1 is SGHVS and CDR2 FNYEAQ. The CDR3: CATGTGINKDTF. The CDR3 DNA reads as TGTGCCACCGGGACAGGGATTAATAAGGACACCTTC.

The CDR3 DNA sequence: TGCGCCAGCAGCTCGGGACAGGGAAGCCAAGAGACCCAGTACTTC. Amino acids: CASSSGQGSQETQYF. The rearrangement uses TRBV5-1 and TRBJ2-5; TRBD1 agrees at 9 bases. The germline CDR1 and CDR2 sequences are SGHRS and YFSETQ. This CDR3 region has 15 residues. The trim removed 3 bases at V and 1 base at J, leaving 4 bases unmatched. The full variable domain, with the rest looked up from reference TRBV5-1 and TRBJ2-5, is KAGVTQTPRYLIKTRGQQVTLSCSPISGHRSVSWYQQTPGQGLQFLFEYFSETQRNKGNFPGRFSGRQFSNSRSEMNVSTLELGDSALYLCASSSGQGSQETQYFGPGTRLLVL.

The table lists this clone with a count of one. The chain is built from TRBV23-1 and TRBJ2-1; TRBD2 aligns across 11 bases. TRBV23-1 is treated as an ORF (open reading frame) with a function not yet certain. CDR3 size: 18 residues. Trimming at V came to 8 bases and at J to 0 bases, leaving 12 bases not matched to a gene. The CDR3 DNA reads as TGCGCCAGCCACCTCTGGACTAGCGGGCCAAGCTCCTACAATGAGCAGTTCTTC. It encodes CASHLWTSGPSSYNEQFF.

This clone was seen only once. The V call is TRBV6-6, the J call TRBJ2-7; TRBD1 matches at 8 bases. Germline CDR1 reads MNHNY; CDR2 reads SVGAGI (reference sequence). Trimming at V came to 4 bases and at J to 2 bases, leaving 10 bases not matched to a gene. The CDR3 runs 16 residues. Written as DNA, the CDR3 is TGTGCCAGCAGTTCCGTGGGACAGGCAAAGACCTACGAGCAGTACTTC. It translates to CASSSVGQAKTYEQYF.

CDR3 sequence reads: CASSLEGVGYNEQFF. The CDR3 region has the DNA TGTGCCAGCAGCTTAGAAGGGGTAGGTTACAATGAGCAGTTCTTC. V usage is TRBV11-3 and J usage is TRBJ2-1; TRBD1 might be the D (5 bases). The CDR3 is 15 residues long. CDR1 and CDR2 from the germline V gene are SGHNT and YENEEA. Trimming removed 0 bases from V and 4 bases from J, with 10 bases in between.

The rearrangement uses TRBV7-2 and TRBJ2-5, with a weak D call TRBD1 (6 bases). Per the germline V gene, CDR1 is SGHTA and CDR2 is FQGNSA. Trimming pared 3 bases from V and 5 bases from J, leaving 10 bases between. The CDR3 runs 13 residues. Here the CDR3 reads CASSFGGPETQYF. Here the CDR3 DNA reads TGTGCCAGCAGCTTTGGGGGCCCCGAGACCCAGTACTTC.

Here the CDR3 reads CASSLAVQETQYF. CDR3 in DNA: TGCGCCAGCAGCCTAGCGGTCCAAGAGACCCAGTACTTC. This chain connects TRBV5-1 to TRBJ2-5; 7 bases fit TRBD2. Germline assignment: CDR1 SGHRS and CDR2 YFSETQ. After removal of 4 bases from V and 1 base from J, the junction contained 1 base not matched to a gene. The CDR3 runs to 13 residues.

This rearrangement joins TRBV20-1 to TRBJ2-1; D gene uncertain. The CDR3 has 11 amino acids. Trimming cost V 5 bases and J 7 bases, with 9 bases left between them. Germline assignment: CDR1 DFQATT and CDR2 SNEGSKA (reference sequence). The DNA of the CDR3 is TGCAGTGCTCCCCGGAGAAATGAGCAGTTCTTC. Translated, it gives CSAPRRNEQFF.

This chain links TRBV7-9 with TRBJ2-5, with 8 bases fitting TRBD1. Per germline, CDR1 SEHNR and CDR2 FQNEAQ (reference sequence). V shed 7 bases, J shed 4 bases, and the junction held 11 bases outside the gene matches. CDR3 length: 15 residues. The chain's CDR3 is CASNFHPGQGETQYF. Written as DNA, the CDR3 is TGTGCCAGCAACTTCCACCCAGGACAGGGAGAGACCCAGTACTTC.

The V and J genes are TRBV15 and TRBJ1-5; D is unresolved. V gave up 3 bases and J gave up 3 bases, with 15 bases separating them. The CDR3 is 16 residues long. Germline V gene lookup returns CDR1 LNHNV and CDR2 YYDKDF (reference sequence). The CDR3 is CATSRADGNANQPQHF. The CDR3 coding sequence is TGTGCCACCAGCAGGGCGGACGGAAATGCCAATCAGCCCCAGCATTTT.

The genes are TRBV29-1 and TRBJ2-5, with D unresolved. The CDR3 sequence is 10 residues long. Trimming stripped 4 bases from V and 1 base from J, with 1 base between. The germline CDR1 and CDR2 sequences are SQVTM and ANQGSEA. CDR3 loop: CSVGQETQYF. As DNA, the CDR3 is TGCAGCGTTGGCCAAGAGACCCAGTACTTC.

V gene TRBV5-1 combines with J gene TRBJ2-1; D is tentatively TRBD1 or TRBD2 (6 bases each). The CDR3 consists of 14 residues. Trimming took 1 base from V and 8 from J, leaving 13 bases between them. Per germline, CDR1 SGHRS and CDR2 YFSETQ. The chain's CDR3 is CASSLFQGRHEQFF. CDR3 DNA sequence: TGCGCCAGCAGCTTGTTCCAGGGGAGGCATGAGCAGTTCTTC.

V gene TRBV7-2 combines with J gene TRBJ2-1; D gene uncertain. Germline CDR1 SGHTA, CDR2 FQGNSA. V shed 0 bases and J shed 10 bases, with 10 bases lying between them. The CDR3 consists of 13 residues. CDR3 DNA sequence: TGTGCCAGCAGCTTAGCCCAACACCCGGAGCAGTTCTTC. Its protein product is CASSLAQHPEQFF.